This T cell receptor (beta chain) appears in the sequencing data of a study of T cell repertoires in cytomegalovirus infection. The wider study: Recently identified HLA-C-restricted CMV epitopes were among the peptides used.

The V end lost 3 bases, the J end lost 0 bases, and 13 bases lay between the germline ends. The CDR3 has 16 amino acids. Germline values: CDR1 LNHDA, CDR2 SQIVND (reference sequence). TCRdb used MiXCR to reprocess the reads, holding one entry per CDR3 protein. The repertoire holds roughly 860,000 distinct CDR3 sequences, approximately 29% seen once, with 9.5% to 15% in the top ten. A note on this clonotype: Its antigen is unidentified.

Material: cultured CD8+ T cells from PBMCs, obtained from culture after CMV antigen stimulation. The V and J genes are TRBV19 and TRBJ2-3, with D possibly being TRBD2 (5 bases). This TCR derives from a human donor in good health (CMV status not recorded). Some clones in this sample may be carry-over from other donors' samples. DNA for the CDR3: TGTGCCAGTAGTATGTGGGCTAGCAGTAGCACAGATACGCAGTATTTT. This codes for CASSMWASSSTDTQYF.